These 32 T cell receptor beta chains came from one sample sequenced in a study of cytomegalovirus exposure and HLA in healthy donors. PCR amplification relied on 60 Vbeta primers (plus 13 Jbeta primers). Produced via immunoSEQ multiplex PCR; TCRdb's table is partial and in-frame only. Of under 200,000 clones in the sample, around 73% were seen once. Sequencing was performed on PBMCs. Receptors originate from a woman younger than 35 in good health and CMV-seropositive.

The V call is TRBV7-2, the J call TRBJ2-1; 13 nucleotides match TRBD2. V lost 5 bases to trimming and J lost 7 bases; unmatched junction nucleotides: 8. This CDR3 is 16 amino acids long. CDR1 and CDR2 (germline): SGHTA, FQGNSA. DNA for the CDR3: TGTGCCAGCAGCCAACTAGCGGGGGGGCGCGGGAATGAGCAGTTCTTC. The encoded protein is CASSQLAGGRGNEQFF.

This clone was recorded a few times. This chain connects TRBV5-4 to TRBJ2-5, with D unclear. The germline V gene has CDR1 SGHNT and CDR2 YYREEE (reference sequence). V dropped 0 bases and J dropped 4 bases, with 10 bases sitting between them. The CDR3 runs 14 residues. The CDR3 DNA follows: TGTGCCAGCAGCTTGGACCCGCGGCGAGAGACCCAGTACTTC. This translates into CASSLDPRRETQYF.

The rearrangement joins TRBV6-6 to TRBJ2-1; 10 nucleotides match TRBD1. The CDR3 runs to 14 residues. Trimming removed 8 bases from V and 7 bases from J; junction bases left unmatched: 8. In germline, CDR1 is MNHNY, CDR2 SVGAGI (reference sequence). The CDR3: CASGGTGVKNEQFF. Written as DNA, the CDR3 is TGTGCCAGCGGTGGGACAGGGGTCAAAAATGAGCAGTTCTTC.

This chain links TRBV6-5 with TRBJ1-5; a possible D gene is TRBD1 (6 bases). With 5 bases removed from V and 2 bases from J, the gap between germline ends came to 13 bases. CDR1 MNHEY and CDR2 SVGAGI come from the germline V gene. This CDR3 comprises 15 residues. The CDR3 DNA reads TGTGCCAGCAGTCGACAGGCGGGGGGCAATCAGCCCCAGCATTTT. This translates into CASSRQAGGNQPQHF.

This chain connects TRBV6-5 to TRBJ1-5, with D hard to call. The V end was cut by 0 bases, the J end by 1 base, with 10 bases between. The CDR3 is 16 amino acids. Germline CDR1 is MNHEY and CDR2 is SVGAGI. The CDR3 coding sequence is TGTGCCAGCAGTTACTCCGCAGGTTACAGCAATCAGCCCCAGCATTTT. Amino acids: CASSYSAGYSNQPQHF.

This rearrangement joins TRBV5-4 to TRBJ1-6, with TRBD1 matching over 8 bases. In germline, CDR1 is SGHNT, CDR2 YYREEE (reference sequence). The CDR3 spans 17 residues. J was trimmed by 1 base and V by 1 base; bases with no gene match: 4. This CDR3 reads CASSLQGARSYNSPLHF. CDR3 nucleotide sequence: TGTGCCAGCAGCTTGCAGGGGGCAAGGTCCTATAATTCACCCCTCCACTTT.

This chain links TRBV7-6 with TRBJ2-7, with D tentatively TRBD2 (6 bases). The germline CDR1 and CDR2 sequences are SGHVS and FNYEAQ. This CDR3 spans 12 amino acids. Trimming took 4 bases from V and 9 from J, leaving 13 bases between them. The CDR3: CASSYPPGGQYF. The CDR3 bases are TGTGCCAGCAGCTACCCCCCCGGGGGGCAGTACTTC.

The chain uses TRBV30 and TRBJ1-1; D is uncertain. CDR1 is GTSNPN, CDR2 SVGIG, per germline (reference sequence). The length of the CDR3 is 13 residues. V was clipped by 3 bases and J by 0 bases, with 8 bases between them. The DNA of the CDR3 is TGTGCCTGGAGACCTACAGTGAACACTGAAGCTTTCTTT. It is translated as CAWRPTVNTEAFF.

The genes are TRBV25-1 and TRBJ1-4, with TRBD1 matching 9 bases. This CDR3 is built from 14 residues. Per the germline V gene, CDR1 is MGHDK and CDR2 is SYGVNS. V lost 3 bases and J lost 7; bases outside the gene matches: 3. CDR3 region: CASSDTQGAEKLFF. In DNA form, the CDR3 reads TGTGCCAGCAGTGATACACAGGGGGCTGAAAAACTGTTTTTT.

The chain has TRBV18 and TRBJ1-6, with D hard to call. The CDR3 totals 13 residues. V shed 3 bases and J shed 8 bases, with 8 bases lying between them. Germline assignment: CDR1 KGHSH and CDR2 LQKENI. CDR3: CASSPDWDSPLHF. CDR3 DNA: TGTGCCAGCTCACCTGACTGGGATTCACCCCTCCACTTT. The whole variable domain, remainder taken from reference TRBV18 and TRBJ1-6, is NAGVMQNPRHLVRRRGQEARLRCSPMKGHSHVYWYRQLPEEGLKFMVYLQKENIIDESGMPKERFSAEFPKEGPSILRIQQVVRGDSAAYFCASSPDWDSPLHFGNGTRLTVT.

The V gene is TRBV9, the J gene TRBJ1-5; D unclear. The length of the CDR3 is 13 residues. Looked up from germline, CDR1 is SGDLS and CDR2 is YYNGEE. V was cut by 0 bases and J by 6 bases, with 7 bases left in between. The CDR3 sequence: CASSVDGTQPQHF. The CDR3 nucleotides read TGTGCCAGCAGCGTAGATGGCACTCAGCCCCAGCATTTT.

This chain links TRBV9 with TRBJ2-7; 9 nucleotides line up with TRBD1. The CDR3 length is 15 residues. Germline V gives CDR1 SGDLS, CDR2 YYNGEE. Germline trimming cut 3 bases from V and 0 bases from J; bases unmatched to any gene: 4. CDR3: CASSGGTGSSYEQYF. CDR3 DNA sequence: TGTGCCAGCAGCGGGGGGACAGGGAGCTCCTACGAGCAGTACTTC. Drawing the rest from reference TRBV9 and TRBJ2-7, the complete variable domain is DSGVTQTPKHLITATGQRVTLRCSPRSGDLSVYWYQQSLDQGLQFLIQYYNGEERAKGNILERFSAQQFPDLHSELNLSSLELGDSALYFCASSGGTGSSYEQYFGPGTRLTVT.

This clone has only a few counts. The chain combines TRBV5-1 with TRBJ1-3; D may be TRBD1 (6 bases). V lost 2 bases and J 1 base, leaving 16 bases between the germline ends. The germline V gene has CDR1 SGHRS and CDR2 YFSETQ. The CDR3 has 17 amino acids. The CDR3 reads CASSFIGLQGSGNTIYF. Written as DNA, the CDR3 is TGCGCCAGCAGCTTTATCGGGTTACAGGGATCTGGAAACACCATATATTTT.

This clone appeared a few times. This chain uses TRBV7-6 with TRBJ2-5, with 10 bases lining up with TRBD2. V shed 2 bases and J 4 bases; nucleotides not matched to a gene: 4. Germline V gene sequence: CDR1 SGHVS, CDR2 FNYEAQ. CDR3 length: 15 amino acids. Here the CDR3 reads CASSLSGGAGETQYF. The CDR3, as DNA: TGTGCCAGCAGCTTAAGCGGGGGGGCTGGAGAGACCCAGTACTTC.

This chain uses TRBV5-1 with TRBJ2-2, with a possible D match to TRBD2 (7 bases). The CDR3 consists of 17 residues. Trimming pared 0 bases from V and 0 bases from J, leaving 12 bases between. CDR1 is SGHRS and CDR2 is YFSETQ in the germline V gene. The CDR3 loop is CASSLAGEGANTGELFF. CDR3 sequence (DNA): TGCGCCAGCAGCTTGGCCGGGGAGGGGGCGAACACCGGGGAGCTGTTTTTT. Combining the CDR3 with reference TRBV5-1 and TRBJ2-2 gives the whole variable domain KAGVTQTPRYLIKTRGQQVTLSCSPISGHRSVSWYQQTPGQGLQFLFEYFSETQRNKGNFPGRFSGRQFSNSRSEMNVSTLELGDSALYLCASSLAGEGANTGELFFGEGSRLTVL.

This clone was recorded a few times. The V call is TRBV27, the J call TRBJ2-7, with 12 bases matching TRBD2. The CDR3 has 18 amino acids. With 5 bases clipped from V and 5 bases from J, the junction kept 16 bases outside the gene matches. Per the germline V gene, CDR1 is MNHEY and CDR2 is SMNVEV (reference sequence). DNA of the CDR3: TGTGCCAGCAGTACGCCGGGACTAGCGGGCCGGATGCCAGACGAGCAGTACTTC. It codes for CASSTPGLAGRMPDEQYF.

The V call is TRBV6-1, the J call TRBJ2-7; 7 positions agree with TRBD1. Trimming took 3 bases from V and 3 from J; bases not matched to a gene: 5. Germline CDR1 MNHNS, CDR2 SASEGT. The CDR3 sequence is 14 residues long. CDR3 sequence: CASSEYRGGYEQYF. Here the CDR3 DNA reads TGTGCCAGCAGTGAGTACAGGGGCGGCTACGAGCAGTACTTC.

This clone was seen more than once but under ten times. The chain uses TRBV2 and TRBJ1-1, with D uncertain. The CDR3 consists of 13 residues. Looked up from germline, CDR1 is SNHLY and CDR2 is FYNNEI. V was pared by 4 bases and J by 6 bases, with 12 bases between. The CDR3 DNA is TGTGCCAGCAGTGTTACGGGGTGGGCTGAAGCTTTCTTT. Translation: CASSVTGWAEAFF. Using reference TRBV2 and TRBJ1-1 for the parts outside the CDR3, the full variable domain is EPEVTQTPSHQVTQMGQEVILRCVPISNHLYFYWYRQILGQKVEFLVSFYNNEISEKSEIFDDQFSVERPDGSNFTLKIRSTKLEDSAMYFCASSVTGWAEAFFGQGTRLTVV.

This sequence joins TRBV7-2 and TRBJ2-7; 8 bases agree with TRBD2. The length of the CDR3 is 17 residues. The germline V gene encodes CDR1 SGHTA and CDR2 FQGNSA. Losses at the gene ends were 1 base for V and 5 bases for J; bases not matched to a gene: 13. Here the CDR3 reads CASSLGDLGGALDEQYF. The CDR3, as DNA: TGTGCCAGCAGCTTAGGAGATCTCGGGGGGGCTCTCGACGAGCAGTACTTC.

The rearrangement joins TRBV28 to TRBJ2-7; 10 bases map to TRBD1. The trim removed 7 bases at V and 3 bases at J, leaving 3 bases unmatched. The CDR3 loop spans 13 amino acids. Germline CDR1 reads MDHEN; CDR2 reads SYDVKM. The CDR3 coding sequence is TGTGCCAGCAACGGGGACAGGGGCTACGAGCAGTACTTC. Translating it yields CASNGDRGYEQYF.

This chain connects TRBV4-3 to TRBJ1-2; 8 nucleotides match TRBD1. This CDR3 has 15 residues. Germline CDR1 LGHNA, CDR2 YSLEER. The V segment lost 4 bases and the J segment 0 bases; nucleotides outside the gene matches: 4. CDR3 sequence reads: CASSLRDRSNYGYTF. CDR3 coding DNA: TGCGCCAGCAGCCTTCGGGACAGGTCTAACTATGGCTACACCTTC.

The J gene is TRBJ1-2, the V gene TRBV6-1; the D is unclear. The CDR3 contains 14 residues. V lost 4 bases, J lost 4 bases, and 13 bases lay in between. Per germline, CDR1 MNHNS and CDR2 SASEGT. CDR3 bases: TGTGCCAGCAGTGTCTCGCAGATATCCTATGGCTACACCTTC. This encodes CASSVSQISYGYTF.

The genes are TRBV5-1 and TRBJ2-3; TRBD2 might be the D (6 bases). From germline, CDR1 is SGHRS and CDR2 YFSETQ. Deletions cut 5 bases from V and 8 bases from J, with 15 bases between. The CDR3 runs 13 residues. CDR3 amino acids: CASRPLGGATQYF. The CDR3 DNA reads as TGCGCCAGCAGGCCCTTGGGGGGAGCTACGCAGTATTTT.

This chain joins TRBV7-9 and TRBJ1-1; unclear D gene. The CDR3 spans 17 residues. With 4 bases removed from V and 1 base from J, the gap between germline ends came to 19 bases. From germline, CDR1 is SEHNR and CDR2 FQNEAQ (reference sequence). DNA of the CDR3: TGTGCCAGCAGCTCACGGCAGGATTGGGGAGGGAACACTGAAGCTTTCTTT. Translated, it gives CASSSRQDWGGNTEAFF.

The chain uses TRBV27 and TRBJ1-4, with a weak D call TRBD1 (5 bases). The germline V gene encodes CDR1 MNHEY and CDR2 SMNVEV (reference sequence). V lost 6 bases and J lost 7, with 12 bases in between. This CDR3 region has 13 residues. The CDR3 nucleotides are TGTGCCAGCAGCACTACGGGGGGTGAAAAACTGTTTTTT. Protein product: CASSTTGGEKLFF.

The chain employs TRBV2 and TRBJ1-2, with TRBD1 identical over 8 bases. Germline V lookup: CDR1 SNHLY, CDR2 FYNNEI. There are 13 residues in the CDR3. The chain's CDR3 is CAMLHRGKYGYTF. CDR3 bases: TGTGCTATGCTGCACAGGGGGAAGTATGGCTACACCTTC. Full variable domain (missing parts from reference TRBV2 and TRBJ1-2): EPEVTQTPSHQVTQMGQEVILRCVPISNHLYFYWYRQILGQKVEFLVSFYNNEISEKSEIFDDQFSVERPDGSNFTLKIRSTKLEDSAMYFCAMLHRGKYGYTFGSGTRLTVV.

A single count supports this clone. V gene TRBV19 combines with J gene TRBJ2-3; 7 nucleotides match TRBD2. Germline-derived CDR1 and CDR2 are LNHDA and SQIVND (reference sequence). V shed 4 bases, J shed 2 bases, and the junction held 3 bases outside the gene matches. This CDR3 is 14 amino acids long. Here the CDR3 DNA reads TGTGCCAGTAGTAGGGGGGGGGACACAGATACGCAGTATTTT. Translated, it gives CASSRGGDTDTQYF.

This clone was found a few times. The V gene is TRBV6-6, the J gene TRBJ1-5; D gene unclear. Germline assignment: CDR1 MNHNY and CDR2 SVGAGI (reference sequence). The length of the CDR3 is 13 residues. The V and J ends lost 2 bases and 8 bases respectively, with 10 bases between them. The CDR3 DNA follows: TGTGCCAGCAGTTACGATGGGAGGGAGCCCCAGCATTTT. Amino acid sequence: CASSYDGREPQHF.

The chain recombines TRBV4-3 with TRBJ1-5; TRBD1 is a possible D gene (6 bases). The CDR3 runs to 14 residues. V was clipped by 0 bases and J by 7 bases, with 10 bases between them. Germline V CDR1 and CDR2: LGHNA, YSLEER. The CDR3: CASSQEQGRQPQHF. DNA for the CDR3: TGCGCCAGCAGCCAAGAACAGGGAAGACAGCCCCAGCATTTT.

This sequence joins TRBV5-1 and TRBJ2-3; 7 bases fit TRBD2. V was pared by 2 bases and J by 4 bases, with 4 bases of the junction left unmatched. This CDR3 has 14 amino acids. Germline lookup yields CDR1 SGHRS and CDR2 YFSETQ. The chain's CDR3 is CASSFSGGPDTQYF. Here the CDR3 DNA reads TGCGCCAGCAGCTTCTCGGGAGGCCCAGATACGCAGTATTTT.

V gene TRBV10-3 combines with J gene TRBJ2-3; 7 nucleotides match TRBD2. This CDR3 has 14 amino acids. The V and J ends lost 3 bases and 3 bases, in that order; junction bases with no gene match: 3. Germline CDR1 reads ENHRY; CDR2 reads SYGVKD. The CDR3 is CAISDGGETDTQYF. The CDR3 nucleotides are TGTGCCATCAGTGATGGGGGGGAGACAGATACGCAGTATTTT.

Regarding this clone: A junction end diverges from the germline sequence, so it may reflect a read error. The chain uses TRBV7-9 and TRBJ2-7; weak D call: TRBD1 (6 bases). Germline lookup yields CDR1 SEHNR and CDR2 FQNEAQ (reference sequence). The CDR3 is 12 residues long. In DNA form, the CDR3 reads TGTACCAGCAGCTCAGGGGTGGTAGAGCAGTACTTC. Translation: CTSSSGVVEQYF.